This TCR beta chain was sequenced during a study of OX40 agonist ivuxolimab in advanced cancers. V dropped 5 bases and J dropped 8 bases, with 12 bases sitting between them. Germline V gives CDR1 SNHLY, CDR2 FYNNEI. The CDR3 spans 13 residues. The method was immunoSEQ multiplex PCR; TCRdb's version includes in-frame clones alone and lacks a portion of them. The sample contains just under 85,000 clones, approximately 84% of which appear only once. The source is an adult with an advanced solid tumor such as melanoma, head and neck, liver or kidney cancer. Specimen: CD4+ or CD8+ T cells sorted from blood, collected in a trial of the OX40 agonist ivuxolimab. The chain employs TRBV2 and TRBJ1-4; D is unclear. CDR3 protein: CASSFVGREKLFF. CDR3 DNA sequence: TGTGCCAGCAGTTTTGTTGGGAGGGAAAAACTGTTTTTT. Drawing the rest from reference TRBV2 and TRBJ1-4, the complete variable domain is EPEVTQTPSHQVTQMGQEVILRCVPISNHLYFYWYRQILGQKVEFLVSFYNNEISEKSEIFDDQFSVERPDGSNFTLKIRSTKLEDSAMYFCASSFVGREKLFFGSGTQLSVL.